This entry lists 9 T cell receptor beta chains sequenced from one sample in a study of cytomegalovirus exposure and HLA in healthy donors. PCR amplification relied on 60 Vbeta primers (plus 13 Jbeta primers). The protocol was immunoSEQ multiplex PCR, while the TCRdb copy is restricted to in-frame clones and leaves out a portion. The sample yields about 210,000 clones, around 80% seen once. Sequencing used PBMCs. These receptors were taken from a man in his forties or fifties in good health and CMV-seropositive.

About this clone: This sample includes further DNA sequences coding for the same CDR3. The chain has TRBV19 and TRBJ2-1; 8 positions match TRBD1. V was clipped by 3 bases and J by 6 bases; unmatched bases: 1. The CDR3 consists of 13 residues. Germline-derived CDR1 and CDR2 are LNHDA and SQIVND (reference sequence). The CDR3 is CASSIDRGNEQFF. In DNA, the CDR3 is TGTGCCAGTAGTATCGACAGGGGCAATGAGCAGTTCTTC. Filled out from reference TRBV19 and TRBJ2-1, the complete variable domain reads DGGITQSPKYLFRKEGQNVTLSCEQNLNHDAMYWYRQDPGQGLRLIYYSQIVNDFQKGDIAEGYSVSREKKESFPLTVTSAQKNPTAFYLCASSIDRGNEQFFGPGTRLTVL.

The chain employs TRBV7-8 and TRBJ2-7; no firm D call. Germline lookup yields CDR1 SGHVS and CDR2 FQNEAQ. This CDR3 has 12 amino acids. V lost 1 base to trimming and J lost 6 bases, with 7 bases between them. The CDR3 DNA reads as TGTGCCAGCAGCTTAGTCAGTCGCGAGCAGTACTTC. The encoded protein is CASSLVSREQYF. The whole variable domain, filled in from reference TRBV7-8 and TRBJ2-7, reads GAGVSQSPRYKVAKRGQDVALRCDPISGHVSLFWYQQALGQGPEFLTYFQNEAQLDKSGLPSDRFFAERPEGSVSTLKIQRTQQEDSAVYLCASSLVSREQYFGPGTRLTVT.

This clone appeared once. This chain connects TRBV2 to TRBJ2-7; D perhaps matches TRBD2 (5 bases). CDR3 length: 14 amino acids. Trimming stripped 0 bases from V and 4 bases from J, with 10 bases between. CDR1 is SNHLY, CDR2 FYNNEI, per germline. CDR3 in amino acids: CASSEAGRGYEQYV. CDR3 nucleotide sequence: TGTGCCAGCAGTGAAGCGGGGAGAGGGTACGAGCAGTACGTC.

This chain joins TRBV6-5 and TRBJ2-7; TRBD2 might be the D (6 bases). V dropped 0 bases and J dropped 3 bases, with 12 bases sitting between them. Germline CDR1 is MNHEY and CDR2 is SVGAGI. This CDR3 comprises 15 residues. CDR3 sequence (DNA): TGTGCCAGCAGTTACTCCTCGGGACTCCTCTACGAGCAGTACTTC. Translation: CASSYSSGLLYEQYF.

The chain links TRBV5-1 to TRBJ1-1, with 8 bases identical to TRBD1. Germline-derived CDR1 and CDR2 are SGHRS and YFSETQ. J lost 8 bases, V lost 0 bases, and 9 bases had no gene match. This CDR3 has 15 residues. CDR3 DNA: TGCGCCAGCAGCTTGGGGGGACAGGCTCCCCGGGAAGCTTTCTTT. As protein: CASSLGGQAPREAFF.

This sequence joins TRBV7-9 and TRBJ1-5; D is unclear. This CDR3 spans 15 amino acids. Germline V gives CDR1 SEHNR, CDR2 FQNEAQ (reference sequence). V was shortened by 1 base and J by 0 bases, with 7 bases between the two germline ends. The CDR3 spells CASSLGDNSNQPQHF. CDR3 nucleotides: TGTGCCAGCAGCTTAGGAGATAATAGCAATCAGCCCCAGCATTTT.

This clone was observed a single time. This rearrangement joins TRBV6-1 to TRBJ2-7; 10 bases match TRBD2. The ends lost 3 bases at V and 7 bases at J; junction bases unmatched: 9. This CDR3 comprises 15 residues. Germline V lookup: CDR1 MNHNS, CDR2 SASEGT. Here the CDR3 reads CASSDRASGRREQYV. Here the CDR3 DNA reads TGTGCCAGCAGTGATAGGGCTAGCGGGAGAAGGGAGCAGTACGTC.

This clone was seen a few times. This chain links TRBV19 with TRBJ2-1; D not resolved. The CDR3 covers 13 residues. Looked up from germline, CDR1 is LNHDA and CDR2 is SQIVND (reference sequence). Trimming left V 6 bases short and J 2 bases short, with 8 bases between. CDR3 loop: CASSPPAYNEQFF. The DNA for the CDR3 is TGTGCCAGTAGCCCCCCCGCCTACAATGAGCAGTTCTTC. Full variable domain (rest looked up from reference TRBV19 and TRBJ2-1): DGGITQSPKYLFRKEGQNVTLSCEQNLNHDAMYWYRQDPGQGLRLIYYSQIVNDFQKGDIAEGYSVSREKKESFPLTVTSAQKNPTAFYLCASSPPAYNEQFFGPGTRLTVL.

The V and J genes are TRBV2 and TRBJ1-5; D is perhaps TRBD1 (5 bases). This CDR3 has 15 residues. Germline values: CDR1 SNHLY, CDR2 FYNNEI. The V end lost 5 bases, the J end lost 4 bases, and 15 bases lay between the germline ends. The CDR3 nucleotides are TGTGCCAGCAGTCCTGGGGGGGGTGGGAATCAGCCCCAGCATTTT. This gives the protein CASSPGGGGNQPQHF.